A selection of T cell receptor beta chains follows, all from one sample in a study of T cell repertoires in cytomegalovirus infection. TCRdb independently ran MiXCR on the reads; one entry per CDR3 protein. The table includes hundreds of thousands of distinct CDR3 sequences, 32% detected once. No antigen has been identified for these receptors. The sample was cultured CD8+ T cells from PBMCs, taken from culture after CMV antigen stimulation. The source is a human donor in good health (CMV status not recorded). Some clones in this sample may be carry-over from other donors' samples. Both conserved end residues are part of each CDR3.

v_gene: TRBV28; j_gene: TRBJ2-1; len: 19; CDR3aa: CASSFPDRLRDSYYNEQFF
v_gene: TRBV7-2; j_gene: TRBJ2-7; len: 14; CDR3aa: CASSPRTGQDEQYF
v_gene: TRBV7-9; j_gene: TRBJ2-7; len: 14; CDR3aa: CASSLVAGQTEQYF
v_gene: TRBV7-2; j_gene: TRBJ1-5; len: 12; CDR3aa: CASSSGDQPQHF
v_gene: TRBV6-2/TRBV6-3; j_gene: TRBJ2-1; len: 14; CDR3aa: CASSPTDMGREQFF
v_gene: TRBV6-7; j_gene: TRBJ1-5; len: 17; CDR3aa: CANRKGGLKISNQPQHF
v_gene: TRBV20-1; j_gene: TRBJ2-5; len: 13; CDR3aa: CSAKRELAETQYF
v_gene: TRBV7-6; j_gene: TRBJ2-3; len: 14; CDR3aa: CASRAGYYTDTQYF
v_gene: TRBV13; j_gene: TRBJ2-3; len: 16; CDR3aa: CASSLGGTPHTDTQYF
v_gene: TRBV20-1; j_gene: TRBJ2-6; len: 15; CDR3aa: CSARPPSSGANVLTF
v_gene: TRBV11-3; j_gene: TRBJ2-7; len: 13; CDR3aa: CASSSGTGVEQYF
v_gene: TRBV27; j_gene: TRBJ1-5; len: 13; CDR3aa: CASRSLGNQPQHF
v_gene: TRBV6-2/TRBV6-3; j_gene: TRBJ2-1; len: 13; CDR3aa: CASSKDRWDEQFF
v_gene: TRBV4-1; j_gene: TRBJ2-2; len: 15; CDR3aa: CASSQDWVRAGELFF
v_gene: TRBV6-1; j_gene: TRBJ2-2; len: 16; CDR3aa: CASSYHPGTNTGELFF
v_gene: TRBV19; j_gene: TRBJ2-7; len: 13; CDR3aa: CATASAESHEQYF
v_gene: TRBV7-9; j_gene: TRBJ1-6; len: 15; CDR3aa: CASRRTGGNNSPLHF
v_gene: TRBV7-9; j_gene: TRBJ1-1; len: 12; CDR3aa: CASRIEGGEAFF
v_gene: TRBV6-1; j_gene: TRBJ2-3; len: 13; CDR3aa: CASSESSTDTQYF
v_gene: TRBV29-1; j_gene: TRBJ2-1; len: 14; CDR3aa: CSAGGQSPYNEQFF
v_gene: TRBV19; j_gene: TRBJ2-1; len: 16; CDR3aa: CASSPLPGQAYIEQFF
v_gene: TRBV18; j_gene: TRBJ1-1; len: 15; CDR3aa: CASSLDRMGQGEAFF
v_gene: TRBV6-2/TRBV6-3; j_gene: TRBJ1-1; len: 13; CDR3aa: CASGLGRNTEAFF
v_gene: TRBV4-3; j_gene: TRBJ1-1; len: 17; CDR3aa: CASRPSDNRGQNTEAFF